The 27 T cell receptor beta chains listed next were all sequenced from one sample in a study of CD8 T cells in ankylosing spondylitis. Each CDR3 protein gets one entry after TCRdb re-called the 5' RACE reads with MiXCR. The sample contains 350,000 to 450,000 distinct CDR3 sequences, approximately 22% of which appear only once. Material for sequencing was blood, either unsorted or a sorted T cell fraction (not recorded which). The source of these receptors is a male donor with ankylosing spondylitis or in good health (not recorded which).

In its sample, this clonotype was seen a few times. The rearrangement joins TRBV4-1 to TRBJ2-7, with a weak D call TRBD2 (6 bases). The ends were cut back, 0 bases at V and 4 bases at J, with 22 bases in the middle. Germline CDR1 and CDR2: MGHRA and YSYEKL. The CDR3 consists of 18 residues. In DNA, the CDR3 is TGCGCCAGCAGCCAAGACGGTAATAGGGCGGGGTTCGGGTACGAGCAGTACTTC. Its protein product is CASSQDGNRAGFGYEQYF.

The rearrangement links TRBV20-1 to TRBJ2-2; TRBD2 matches at 11 bases. Trimming removed 6 bases from V and 7 bases from J; junction bases left unmatched: 10. Germline V lookup: CDR1 DFQATT, CDR2 SNEGSKA (reference sequence). The CDR3 sequence is 15 residues long. The CDR3 loop reads CSARLAGGPNGELFF. Written as DNA, the CDR3 is TGCAGTGCACGCTTAGCGGGGGGGCCGAACGGGGAGCTGTTTTTT.

The chain has TRBV20-1 and TRBJ1-2; 10 bases map to TRBD1. Germline values: CDR1 DFQATT, CDR2 SNEGSKA (reference sequence). The CDR3 is 17 amino acids. The V segment lost 5 bases and the J segment 8 bases; nucleotides outside the gene matches: 20. The CDR3 sequence is CSARKILTGTGVGGYTF. CDR3 nucleotide sequence: TGCAGTGCTCGGAAAATCCTGACCGGGACAGGGGTAGGGGGCTACACCTTC.

This rearrangement joins TRBV15 to TRBJ2-5, with a tentative D call TRBD2 (5 bases). This CDR3 is 18 amino acids long. The V and J ends lost 5 bases and 3 bases respectively, with 25 bases between them. From germline, CDR1 is LNHNV and CDR2 YYDKDF (reference sequence). Here the CDR3 reads CATSPPPGPLAGEETQYF. As DNA, the CDR3 is TGTGCCACCAGCCCACCGCCGGGCCCTCTAGCTGGCGAAGAGACCCAGTACTTC.

This clonotype was found a few times. The chain carries TRBV9 and TRBJ2-3, with TRBD1 identical over 7 bases. This CDR3 region has 16 residues. The germline V gene has CDR1 SGDLS and CDR2 YYNGEE. The trim removed 4 bases at V and 0 bases at J, leaving 8 bases unmatched. The CDR3 bases are TGTGCCAGCAGCATACACAGGGGATCTAGCACAGATACGCAGTATTTT. It codes for CASSIHRGSSTDTQYF.

The genes are TRBV4-2 and TRBJ2-5; the D gene is possibly TRBD2 (6 bases). The CDR3 consists of 15 residues. The V and J ends lost 0 bases and 5 bases respectively, with 13 bases between them. The germline V gene encodes CDR1 LGHNA and CDR2 YNFKEQ. The CDR3 loop reads CASSQDGGVEETQYF. CDR3 nucleotides: TGTGCCAGCAGCCAAGATGGCGGGGTCGAGGAGACCCAGTACTTC.

The V and J genes are TRBV7-8 and TRBJ2-5, with 10 positions matching TRBD1. The CDR3 contains 16 residues. CDR1 and CDR2 (germline): SGHVS, FQNEAQ. Trimming at V came to 1 base and at J to 5 bases, leaving 7 bases not matched to a gene. DNA of the CDR3: TGTGCCAGCAGCTTAGGCTGGACAGGGGGTTTCGAGACCCAGTACTTC. Translating gives CASSLGWTGGFETQYF.

In this sample, this clonotype turned up once. The rearrangement links TRBV12-3 or TRBV12-4 to TRBJ2-3, with TRBD1 matching 8 bases. With V trimmed by 6 bases and J by 14 bases, 13 bases remained unmatched. CDR3 size: 13 residues. The DNA of the CDR3 is TGTGCCAGCAGGGCAGGGGGCCAGATAGGACCGTATTTT. Its translation is CASRAGGQIGPYF.

This clonotype was seen more than once but under ten times. The genes are TRBV10-3 and TRBJ2-1; D possibly corresponds to TRBD1 (6 bases). CDR1 and CDR2 (germline): ENHRY, SYGVKD. The V end lost 10 bases, the J end lost 9 bases, and 13 bases lay between the germline ends. The CDR3 contains 11 residues. The CDR3, as DNA: TGTGCCACCTTACAGGGATCTGAGCAGTTCTTC. As protein: CATLQGSEQFF.

This clonotype was seen more than once but under ten times. The CDR3 DNA follows: TGTGCCAGCAGCTTAGTGCGGACAAGCTACGAGCAGTACTTC. Translating it yields CASSLVRTSYEQYF. V usage is TRBV7-8 and J usage is TRBJ2-7; perhaps TRBD1 as D (5 bases). V lost 1 base and J lost 3, with 10 bases in between. The CDR3 is 14 residues long. Germline V gene sequence: CDR1 SGHVS, CDR2 FQNEAQ.

The chain uses TRBV5-6 and TRBJ2-7, with D tentatively TRBD1 or TRBD2 (5 bases each). Trimming took off 3 bases at V and 3 bases at J, with 13 bases between the two ends. The CDR3 is made up of 14 amino acids. Germline V CDR1 and CDR2: SGHDT, YYEEEE. The CDR3 protein is CASSWGKGSYEQYF. CDR3 nucleotides: TGTGCCAGCAGCTGGGGGAAGGGAAGCTACGAGCAGTACTTC.

The chain couples TRBV12-3 or TRBV12-4 to TRBJ2-4; D remains unclear. The CDR3 extends over 15 amino acids. V lost 6 bases to trimming and J lost 0 bases, with 12 bases between them. The CDR3 bases are TGTGCCAGCAGGGTAGTCTCTTTAGCCAAAAACATTCAGTACTTC. Its protein is CASRVVSLAKNIQYF.

The chain joins TRBV3-1 to TRBJ2-7, with D unresolved. The CDR3 covers 14 residues. From germline, CDR1 is LGHDT and CDR2 YNNKEL (reference sequence). The V end lost 2 bases, the J end lost 2 bases, and 10 bases lay between the germline ends. The CDR3 bases are TGTGCCAGCAGCCAATCTCAGAACACCTACGAGCAGTACTTC. Protein: CASSQSQNTYEQYF.

Only a few counts were recorded for this clonotype. The rearrangement joins TRBV29-1 to TRBJ2-3, with 11 bases that match TRBD2. The junction had 15 bases not matched to a gene; V was cut back by 1 base and J by 0 bases. The CDR3 extends over 20 amino acids. Germline assignment: CDR1 SQVTM and CDR2 ANQGSEA. The CDR3 spells CSVEVWGTSGLRVSTDTQYF. The CDR3 DNA sequence: TGCAGCGTTGAAGTTTGGGGGACTAGCGGACTAAGAGTTAGCACAGATACGCAGTATTTT.

V and J are TRBV2 and TRBJ1-5; D not resolved. CDR3 size: 13 residues. V lost 6 bases and J 3 bases, leaving 9 bases between the germline ends. Germline CDR1 is SNHLY and CDR2 is FYNNEI. CDR3 sequence (DNA): TGTGCCAGCAGCCCCGGGAACAATCAGCCCCAGCATTTT. Encoded protein: CASSPGNNQPQHF.

V usage is TRBV4-1 and J usage is TRBJ2-7; D unresolved. There are 14 residues in the CDR3. The germline gives CDR1 MGHRA, CDR2 YSYEKL. V was clipped by 1 base and J by 3 bases, with 10 bases between them. CDR3 sequence (DNA): TGCGCCAGCAGCCAAGTTGGTTATAACTACGAGCAGTACTTC. Residues: CASSQVGYNYEQYF.

This chain uses TRBV7-9 with TRBJ2-5; 7 bases are a match to TRBD2. The V segment lost 3 bases and the J segment 5 bases; nucleotides outside the gene matches: 6. Germline V gene sequence: CDR1 SEHNR, CDR2 FQNEAQ (reference sequence). The CDR3 loop spans 14 amino acids. CDR3 nucleotide sequence: TGTGCCAGCAGCTTCCTGGCGGGGGTTGAGACCCAGTACTTC. Its protein product is CASSFLAGVETQYF.

This rearrangement joins TRBV13 to TRBJ2-4, with D tentatively TRBD1 (6 bases). CDR3 length equals 16 residues. Germline V gene data show CDR1 as PRHDT and CDR2 as FYEKMQ (reference sequence). Trimming pared 3 bases from V and 8 bases from J, leaving 20 bases between. The DNA of the CDR3 is TGTGCCAGCAGCTTCCGCGGACAGACGAAAAGGGACATTCAGTACTTC. Encoded protein: CASSFRGQTKRDIQYF.

This chain uses TRBV15 with TRBJ2-1, with 8 positions matching TRBD2. CDR1 and CDR2 from the germline V gene are LNHNV and YYDKDF (reference sequence). The J segment lost 4 bases and the V segment lost 5 bases, leaving 13 bases of the junction unmatched. The CDR3 totals 17 residues. The CDR3 DNA is TGTGCCACCAGCGGAGTACCCCCCAGCGGGGGATACAATGAGCAGTTCTTC. This encodes CATSGVPPSGGYNEQFF.

This clonotype was found a few times. This sequence joins TRBV20-1 and TRBJ2-1; possibly TRBD2 for D (9 bases). The CDR3 covers 16 residues. Deletions cut 3 bases from V and 2 bases from J, with 17 bases between. Germline CDR1 reads DFQATT; CDR2 reads SNEGSKA (reference sequence). The CDR3 is CSASQGAGGPYNEQFF. CDR3 nucleotide sequence: TGCAGTGCTAGTCAGGGGGCGGGGGGGCCCTACAATGAGCAGTTCTTC.

This clonotype was detected only a few times. Here the CDR3 reads CASSQEDSDEQFF. As DNA, the CDR3 is TGTGCCAGCAGCCAAGAGGACAGCGATGAGCAGTTCTTC. The chain joins TRBV3-1 to TRBJ2-1; TRBD1 is a possible D gene (6 bases). Trimming took 0 bases from V and 8 from J, leaving 8 bases between them. The CDR3 extends over 13 amino acids. The germline gives CDR1 LGHDT, CDR2 YNNKEL (reference sequence).

This clonotype was observed a single time. This chain joins TRBV12-3 or TRBV12-4 and TRBJ2-7; 8 nucleotides agree with TRBD2. The CDR3 runs 12 residues. The J segment lost 9 bases and the V segment lost 5 bases, leaving 6 bases of the junction unmatched. The CDR3 DNA reads TGTGCCAGCAGTCCGACTAGCGAGGGGCAGTACTTC. It encodes CASSPTSEGQYF.

The V gene is TRBV20-1, the J gene TRBJ2-7; D could derive from TRBD1 or TRBD2 (5 bases each). Deletions cut 6 bases from V and 3 bases from J, with 18 bases between. This CDR3 contains 14 residues. Looked up from germline, CDR1 is DFQATT and CDR2 is SNEGSKA (reference sequence). The CDR3 sequence is CSANRDDRLYEQYF. The CDR3 coding sequence is TGCAGTGCGAACCGGGACGACCGGCTCTACGAGCAGTACTTC.

Many counts were recorded for this clonotype. This sequence joins TRBV12-3 or TRBV12-4 and TRBJ2-1; D is perhaps TRBD2 (5 bases). The CDR3 spans 13 residues. The germline V and J ends were trimmed by 8 bases and 5 bases, with 13 bases remaining between them. CDR3 bases: TGTGCCAGCGCTTCGGACGGGAACAATGAGCAGTTCTTC. This gives the protein CASASDGNNEQFF.

The chain recombines TRBV5-5 with TRBJ1-6; D perhaps matches TRBD1 (5 bases). The CDR3 covers 15 residues. Germline-derived CDR1 and CDR2 are SGHKS and YYEKEE (reference sequence). V was trimmed by 3 bases and J by 1 base, leaving 8 bases between them. CDR3 protein: CASSWGGSYNSPLHF. The DNA for the CDR3 is TGTGCCAGCAGCTGGGGGGGATCCTATAATTCACCCCTCCACTTT.

V is TRBV7-9 and J is TRBJ2-7; 7 positions match TRBD2. CDR1 SEHNR and CDR2 FQNEAQ come from the germline V gene (reference sequence). The CDR3 sequence is 15 residues long. Trimming at V came to 5 bases and at J to 7 bases, leaving 14 bases not matched to a gene. CDR3 DNA: TGTGCCAGCAGCCCAAGGGGAGGGGCGAGGCGAGAGCAGTACTTC. It yields the protein CASSPRGGARREQYF. The whole variable domain, remainder taken from reference TRBV7-9 and TRBJ2-7, is DTGVSQNPRHKITKRGQNVTFRCDPISEHNRLYWYRQTLGQGPEFLTYFQNEAQLEKSRLLSDRFSAERPKGSFSTLEIQRTEQGDSAMYLCASSPRGGARREQYFGPGTRLTVT.

This clonotype has just a few counts. The genes are TRBV27 and TRBJ2-5, with D tentatively TRBD2 (5 bases). The V gene's germline CDR1 is MNHEY and CDR2 SMNVEV (reference sequence). This CDR3 has 14 amino acids. V lost 3 bases, J lost 2 bases, and 10 bases lay in between. The DNA for the CDR3 is TGTGCCAGCAGTTTCGGAGGTTTTCAAGAGACCCAGTACTTC. Amino acids: CASSFGGFQETQYF.